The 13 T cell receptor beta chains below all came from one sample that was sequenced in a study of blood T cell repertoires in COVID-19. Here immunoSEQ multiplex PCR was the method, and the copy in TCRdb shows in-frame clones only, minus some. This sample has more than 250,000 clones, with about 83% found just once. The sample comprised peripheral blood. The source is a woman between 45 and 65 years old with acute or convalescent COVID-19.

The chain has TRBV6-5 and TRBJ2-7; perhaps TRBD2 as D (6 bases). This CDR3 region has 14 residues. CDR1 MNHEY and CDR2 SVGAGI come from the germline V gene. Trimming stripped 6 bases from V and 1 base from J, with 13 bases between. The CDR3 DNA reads TGTGCCAGCAGCCGCGGGACGGAATCCTACGAGCAGTACGTC. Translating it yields CASSRGTESYEQYV.

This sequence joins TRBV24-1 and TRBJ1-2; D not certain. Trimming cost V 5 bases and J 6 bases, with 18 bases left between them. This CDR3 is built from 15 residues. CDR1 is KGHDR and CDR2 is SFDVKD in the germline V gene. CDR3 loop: CATSANTEGKNGYTF. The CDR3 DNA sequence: TGTGCCACCAGTGCTAACACCGAGGGTAAGAATGGCTACACCTTC.

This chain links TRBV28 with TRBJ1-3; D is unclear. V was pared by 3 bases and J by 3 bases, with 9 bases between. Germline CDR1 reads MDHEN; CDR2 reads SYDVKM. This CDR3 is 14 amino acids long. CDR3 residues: CASSLVGVGNTIYF. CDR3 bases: TGTGCCAGCAGTTTGGTTGGAGTTGGAAACACCATATATTTT.

CDR3 sequence reads: CASSFDRGSYGYTF. The CDR3 DNA is TGCGCCAGCAGCTTTGACAGGGGGTCCTATGGCTACACCTTC. The V and J genes are TRBV5-1 and TRBJ1-2; 9 nucleotides agree with TRBD1. The germline gives CDR1 SGHRS, CDR2 YFSETQ. CDR3 length equals 14 residues. V gave up 2 bases and J gave up 4 bases; unmatched junction bases: 3. The full variable domain, rest sourced from reference TRBV5-1 and TRBJ1-2, is KAGVTQTPRYLIKTRGQQVTLSCSPISGHRSVSWYQQTPGQGLQFLFEYFSETQRNKGNFPGRFSGRQFSNSRSEMNVSTLELGDSALYLCASSFDRGSYGYTFGSGTRLTVV.

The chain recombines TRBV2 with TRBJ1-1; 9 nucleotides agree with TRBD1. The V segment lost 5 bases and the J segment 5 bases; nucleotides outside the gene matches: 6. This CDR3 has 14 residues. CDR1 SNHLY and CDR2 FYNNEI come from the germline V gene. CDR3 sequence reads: CASSRQGVWTEAFF. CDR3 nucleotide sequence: TGTGCCAGCAGTAGACAGGGGGTCTGGACTGAAGCTTTCTTT.

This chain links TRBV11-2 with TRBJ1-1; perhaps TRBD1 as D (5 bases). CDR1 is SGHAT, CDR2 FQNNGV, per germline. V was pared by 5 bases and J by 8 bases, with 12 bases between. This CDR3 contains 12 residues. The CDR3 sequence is CASSVRGLEAFF. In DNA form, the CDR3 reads TGTGCCAGCAGCGTAAGGGGACTCGAAGCTTTCTTT.

The CDR3 is CATLKGQGWQETQYF. CDR3 DNA: TGCGCCACCCTGAAGGGACAGGGGTGGCAAGAGACCCAGTACTTC. V is TRBV23-1 and J is TRBJ2-5; 10 bases are a match to TRBD1. TRBV23-1 is an open reading frame whose function is uncertain. The CDR3 is 15 residues long. The V and J ends lost 10 bases and 2 bases, in that order; junction bases with no gene match: 10.

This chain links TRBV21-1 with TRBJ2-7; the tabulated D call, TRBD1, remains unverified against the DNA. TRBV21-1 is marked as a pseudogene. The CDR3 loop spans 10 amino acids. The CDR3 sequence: CASSNNEQYV. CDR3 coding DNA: TGTGCCAGCAGCAACAACGAGCAGTACGTC.

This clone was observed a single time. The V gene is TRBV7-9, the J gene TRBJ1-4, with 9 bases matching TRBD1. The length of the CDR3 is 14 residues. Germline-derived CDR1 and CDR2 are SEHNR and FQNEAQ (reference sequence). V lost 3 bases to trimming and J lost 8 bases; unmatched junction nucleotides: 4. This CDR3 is CASSLDRGEEKLFF. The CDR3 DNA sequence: TGTGCCAGCAGCTTGGACAGGGGTGAGGAAAAACTGTTTTTT.

The CDR3 spells CASSEITGELAKNIQYF. The CDR3 DNA reads TGTGCCAGCAGCGAAATCACAGGGGAACTAGCCAAAAACATTCAGTACTTC. The chain couples TRBV7-8 to TRBJ2-4, with 7 bases aligning to TRBD1. The J segment lost 0 bases and the V segment lost 5 bases, leaving 10 bases of the junction unmatched. This CDR3 has 17 residues. The V gene's germline CDR1 is SGHVS and CDR2 FQNEAQ.

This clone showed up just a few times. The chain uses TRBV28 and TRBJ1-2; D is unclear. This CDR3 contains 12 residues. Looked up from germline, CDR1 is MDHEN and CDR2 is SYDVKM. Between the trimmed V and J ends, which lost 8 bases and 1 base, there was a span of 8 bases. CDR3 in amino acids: CASGLYNYGYTF. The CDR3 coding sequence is TGTGCCAGCGGACTGTATAACTATGGCTACACCTTC.

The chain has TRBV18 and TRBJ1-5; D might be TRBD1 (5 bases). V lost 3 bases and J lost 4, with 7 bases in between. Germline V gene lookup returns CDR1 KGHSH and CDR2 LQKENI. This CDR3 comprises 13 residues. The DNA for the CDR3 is TGTGCCAGCTCACCGGGGGGGAATCAGCCCCAGCATTTT. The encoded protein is CASSPGGNQPQHF.

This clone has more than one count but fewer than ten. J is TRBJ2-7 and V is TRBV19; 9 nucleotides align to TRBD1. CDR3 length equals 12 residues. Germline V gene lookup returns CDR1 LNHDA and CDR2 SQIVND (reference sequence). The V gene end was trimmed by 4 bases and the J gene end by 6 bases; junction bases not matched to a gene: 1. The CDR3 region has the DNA TGTGCCAGTAGTACGGACAGGGGCGAGCAGTACTTC. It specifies CASSTDRGEQYF.